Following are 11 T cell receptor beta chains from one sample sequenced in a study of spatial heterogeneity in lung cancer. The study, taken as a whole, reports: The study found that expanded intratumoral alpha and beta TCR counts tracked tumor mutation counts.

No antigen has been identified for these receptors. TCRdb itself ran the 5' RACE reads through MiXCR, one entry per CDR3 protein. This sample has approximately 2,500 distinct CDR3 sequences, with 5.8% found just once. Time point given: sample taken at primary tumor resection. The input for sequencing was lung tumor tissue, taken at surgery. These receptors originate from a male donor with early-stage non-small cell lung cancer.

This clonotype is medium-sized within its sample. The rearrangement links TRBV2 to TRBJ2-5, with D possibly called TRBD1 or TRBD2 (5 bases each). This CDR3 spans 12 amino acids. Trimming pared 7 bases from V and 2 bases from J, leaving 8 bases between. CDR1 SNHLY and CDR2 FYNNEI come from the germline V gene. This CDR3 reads CASTGSQETQYF. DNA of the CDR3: TGTGCCAGCACAGGGAGTCAAGAGACCCAGTACTTC.

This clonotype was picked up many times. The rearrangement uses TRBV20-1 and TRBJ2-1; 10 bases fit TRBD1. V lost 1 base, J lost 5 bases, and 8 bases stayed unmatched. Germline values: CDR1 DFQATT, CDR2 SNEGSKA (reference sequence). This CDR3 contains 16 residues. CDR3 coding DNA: TGCAGTGCTAGAGCGCCCGGGACAGGGGTGAACAATGAGCAGTTCTTC. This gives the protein CSARAPGTGVNNEQFF.

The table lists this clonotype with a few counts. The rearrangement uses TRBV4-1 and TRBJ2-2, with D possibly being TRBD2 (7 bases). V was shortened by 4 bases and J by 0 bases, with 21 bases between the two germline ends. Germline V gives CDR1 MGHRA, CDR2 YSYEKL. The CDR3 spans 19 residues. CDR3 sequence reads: CASSPWGGAGRSNTGELFF. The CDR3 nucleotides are TGCGCCAGCAGCCCCTGGGGGGGGGCTGGAAGATCGAACACCGGGGAGCTGTTTTTT.

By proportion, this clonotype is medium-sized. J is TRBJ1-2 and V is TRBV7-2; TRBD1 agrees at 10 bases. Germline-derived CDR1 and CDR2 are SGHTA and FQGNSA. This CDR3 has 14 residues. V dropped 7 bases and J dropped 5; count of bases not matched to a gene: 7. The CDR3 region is CASTPDRGIYGYTF. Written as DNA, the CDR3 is TGTGCCAGCACCCCGGACAGGGGGATTTATGGCTACACCTTC.

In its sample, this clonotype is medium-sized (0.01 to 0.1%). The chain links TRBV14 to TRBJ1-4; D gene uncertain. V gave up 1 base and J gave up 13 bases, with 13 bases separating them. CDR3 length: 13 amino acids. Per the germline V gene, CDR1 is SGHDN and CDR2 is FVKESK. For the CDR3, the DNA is TGTGCCAGCAGCCAAGTGCCGGACGGCGGACTGTTTTTT. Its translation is CASSQVPDGGLFF.

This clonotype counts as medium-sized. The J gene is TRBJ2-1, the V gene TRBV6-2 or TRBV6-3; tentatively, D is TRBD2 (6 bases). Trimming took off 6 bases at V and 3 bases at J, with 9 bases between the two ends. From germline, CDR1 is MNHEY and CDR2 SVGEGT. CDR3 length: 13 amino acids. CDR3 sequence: CASSWDFYNEQFF. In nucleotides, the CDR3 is TGTGCCAGCAGCTGGGACTTCTACAATGAGCAGTTCTTC.

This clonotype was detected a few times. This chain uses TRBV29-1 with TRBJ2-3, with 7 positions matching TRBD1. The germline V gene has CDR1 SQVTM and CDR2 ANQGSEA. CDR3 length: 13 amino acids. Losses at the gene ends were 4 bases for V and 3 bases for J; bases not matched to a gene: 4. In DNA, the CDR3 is TGCAGCGTTGTAGAGGGGGCGACAGATACGCAGTATTTT. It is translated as CSVVEGATDTQYF.

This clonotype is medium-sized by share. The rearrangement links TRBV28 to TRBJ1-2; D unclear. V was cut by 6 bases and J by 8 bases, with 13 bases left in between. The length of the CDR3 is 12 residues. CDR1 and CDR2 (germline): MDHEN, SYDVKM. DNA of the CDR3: TGTGCCAGCAGAGTGAGGAAACAAGGCTACACCTTC. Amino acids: CASRVRKQGYTF.

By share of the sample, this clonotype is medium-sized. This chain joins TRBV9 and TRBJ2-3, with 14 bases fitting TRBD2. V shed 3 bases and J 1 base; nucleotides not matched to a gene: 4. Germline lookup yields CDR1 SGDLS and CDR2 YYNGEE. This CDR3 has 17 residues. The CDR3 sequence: CASSERGLAGGTDTQYF. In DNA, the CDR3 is TGTGCCAGCAGCGAGAGGGGACTAGCGGGGGGCACAGATACGCAGTATTTT.

The CDR3 is CASSMTPNTGELFF. DNA for the CDR3: TGTGCCAGCAGTATGACGCCCAACACCGGGGAGCTGTTTTTT. V usage is TRBV12-3 or TRBV12-4 and J usage is TRBJ2-2; D gene unclear. Trimming took off 5 bases at V and 2 bases at J, with 9 bases between the two ends. The CDR3 consists of 14 residues.

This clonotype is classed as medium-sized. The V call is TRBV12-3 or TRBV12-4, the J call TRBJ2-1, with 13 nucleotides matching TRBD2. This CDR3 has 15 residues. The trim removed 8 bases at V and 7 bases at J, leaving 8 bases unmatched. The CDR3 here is CASAPGLAGPNEQFF. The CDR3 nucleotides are TGTGCCAGCGCCCCGGGACTAGCGGGACCGAATGAGCAGTTCTTC.